This entry is about one TCR beta chain. Clones were read by immunoSEQ multiplex PCR, and TCRdb kept only the in-frame ones, dropping some. Of under 200,000 clones listed, more than 75% are singletons. The data belong to a study of blood T cell repertoires in COVID-19. The V gene end was trimmed by 5 bases and the J gene end by 0 bases; junction bases not matched to a gene: 6. The CDR3 is 18 amino acids. Germline assignment: CDR1 MNHNY and CDR2 SVGAGI (reference sequence). The rearrangement uses TRBV6-6 and TRBJ2-6; 11 bases line up with TRBD2. Sequencing was carried out using peripheral blood. The sequence derives from a woman of 80 years or more with acute or convalescent COVID-19. The CDR3 spells CASSQTSGRNSGANVLTF. CDR3 nucleotides: TGTGCCAGCAGTCAAACTAGCGGGAGAAACTCTGGGGCCAACGTCCTGACTTTC.